What follows are 16 T cell receptor beta chains derived from one specimen sequenced in a study of shared clonotypes between healthy human individuals. TCRdb's table, derived via immunoSEQ multiplex PCR, lists solely in-frame clones and lacks some. The sample shows over a million clones, around 76% of them seen only once. Sequencing was done on a sample of memory CD4+ T cells sorted from blood. The subset is: CD45RA-negative fraction. Receptors were obtained from a man aged 18 to 35 in good health.

The chain couples TRBV6-6 to TRBJ2-5; D possibly corresponds to TRBD1 (6 bases). Germline V gives CDR1 MNHNY, CDR2 SVGAGI (reference sequence). Trimming took 4 bases from V and 5 from J, leaving 11 bases between them. The CDR3 has 13 amino acids. The CDR3 bases are TGTGCCAGCAGTTCAGGGGTGGCGGAGACCCAGTACTTC. Amino acid sequence: CASSSGVAETQYF.

The chain is built from TRBV2 and TRBJ2-5; 8 nucleotides agree with TRBD1. The CDR3 totals 15 residues. Germline CDR1 and CDR2: SNHLY and FYNNEI. The V segment lost 6 bases and the J segment 4 bases; nucleotides outside the gene matches: 10. The CDR3 DNA reads TGTGCCAGCAGGCAACAGGGGGGTTTCCGAGAGACCCAGTACTTC. Translated, it gives CASRQQGGFRETQYF.

The chain couples TRBV6-1 to TRBJ1-5, with D unresolved. The V gene's germline CDR1 is MNHNS and CDR2 SASEGT. Trimming removed 2 bases from V and 2 bases from J, with 13 bases in between. The CDR3 extends over 16 amino acids. CDR3 sequence (DNA): TGTGCCAGCAGTGAAATGGGGTGGCAAGGCAATCAGCCCCAGCATTTT. Its protein product is CASSEMGWQGNQPQHF.

This clone was seen repeatedly, ten times or more. The V call is TRBV5-6, the J call TRBJ2-4; tentative D call: TRBD2 (6 bases). The V gene lost 4 bases and the J gene lost 0 bases, with 23 bases spanning the gap. This CDR3 region has 19 residues. From germline, CDR1 is SGHDT and CDR2 YYEEEE. The CDR3 nucleotides are TGTGCCAGCAGCCAGCGAGGCGGGACCTCTTCACTAGCCAAAAACATTCAGTACTTC. As protein: CASSQRGGTSSLAKNIQYF.

The chain links TRBV2 to TRBJ1-2; D is possibly TRBD1 (6 bases). V lost 1 base to trimming and J lost 2 bases, with 8 bases between them. Germline V gives CDR1 SNHLY, CDR2 FYNNEI. CDR3 size: 14 residues. CDR3 bases: TGTGCCAGCAGTGAAGGGGGACACAACTATGGCTACACCTTC. This codes for CASSEGGHNYGYTF.

The chain is built from TRBV5-4 and TRBJ2-7; D is perhaps TRBD2 (6 bases). CDR1 is SGHNT and CDR2 is YYREEE in the germline V gene (reference sequence). The CDR3 contains 15 residues. The V end lost 0 bases, the J end lost 0 bases, and 10 bases lay between the germline ends. CDR3 loop: CASSLGGTRSYEQYF. The CDR3 coding sequence is TGTGCCAGCAGCTTGGGGGGGACTCGCTCCTACGAGCAGTACTTC.

The genes are TRBV7-2 and TRBJ1-3; D call uncertain. Trimming took off 2 bases at V and 2 bases at J, with 13 bases between the two ends. This CDR3 contains 16 residues. Looked up from germline, CDR1 is SGHTA and CDR2 is FQGNSA. The CDR3 loop is CASSLTQMGTGNTIYF. The CDR3 bases are TGTGCCAGCAGCTTAACCCAGATGGGGACTGGAAACACCATATATTTT.

J is TRBJ2-5 and V is TRBV18, with D perhaps TRBD1 or TRBD2 (5 bases each). V was trimmed by 4 bases and J by 3 bases, leaving 12 bases between them. The CDR3 is 14 residues long. Germline CDR1 and CDR2: KGHSH and LQKENI. Written as DNA, the CDR3 is TGTGCCAGCTCACAACGGGACCTAAAAGAGACCCAGTACTTC. Translation: CASSQRDLKETQYF. The full variable domain, in which reference TRBV18 and TRBJ2-5 provide the parts outside the CDR3, is NAGVMQNPRHLVRRRGQEARLRCSPMKGHSHVYWYRQLPEEGLKFMVYLQKENIIDESGMPKERFSAEFPKEGPSILRIQQVVRGDSAAYFCASSQRDLKETQYFGPGTRLLVL.

The count of this clone is one. V and J are TRBV14 and TRBJ1-1, with unresolved D. Germline-derived CDR1 and CDR2 are SGHDN and FVKESK. CDR3 size: 13 residues. V shed 4 bases and J shed 8 bases, with 14 bases lying between them. CDR3 sequence: CASSRTKGLEAFF. In DNA, the CDR3 is TGTGCCAGCAGCCGCACAAAGGGTCTGGAAGCTTTCTTT.

This clone was detected only once. The chain employs TRBV30 and TRBJ2-5, with D unclear. The end of the DNA fits TRBJ2-7 better, so the J call may be wrong. This CDR3 is 13 amino acids long. Germline V gene sequence: CDR1 GTSNPN, CDR2 SVGIG (reference sequence). CDR3 residues: CAWKRAQSYEQYF. CDR3 nucleotide sequence: TGTGCCTGGAAAAGAGCCCAATCCTACGAGCAGTACTTC.

Remarks on this clone: A single base separates this from a much larger clone, so it may be a read error. The chain is built from TRBV5-4 and TRBJ2-5; the D is unclear. Germline V gene lookup returns CDR1 SGHNT and CDR2 YYREEE (reference sequence). This CDR3 region has 12 residues. V was pared by 0 bases and J by 3 bases, with 3 bases between. The CDR3: CASSLGEETQYF. The CDR3 DNA is TGTGCCAGCAGCTTGGGGGAAGAGACCCAGTACTTC.

The chain has TRBV28 and TRBJ2-5, with D hard to call. Per the germline V gene, CDR1 is MDHEN and CDR2 is SYDVKM. V was trimmed by 5 bases and J by 5 bases, leaving 12 bases between them. The CDR3 loop spans 13 amino acids. The CDR3 DNA reads TGTGCCAGCAGTGAATGGGATCGGGAGACCCAGTACTTC. Residues: CASSEWDRETQYF. Full variable domain (missing parts from reference TRBV28 and TRBJ2-5): DVKVTQSSRYLVKRTGEKVFLECVQDMDHENMFWYRQDPGLGLRLIYFSYDVKMKEKGDIPEGYSVSREKKERFSLILESASTNQTSMYLCASSEWDRETQYFGPGTRLLVL.

Worth noting for this clone: A much larger clone sits a single nucleotide away, making a read error possible. The chain links TRBV9 to TRBJ2-7; D is unresolved. Trimming took 3 bases from V and 0 from J, leaving 4 bases between them. CDR1 is SGDLS and CDR2 is YYNGEE in the germline V gene. This CDR3 is built from 12 residues. The CDR3 loop reads CASSGSSYEQYF. In DNA, the CDR3 is TGTGCCAGCAGCGGTAGCTCCTACGAGCAGTACTTC.

V and J are TRBV6-6 and TRBJ1-2; D not resolved. V lost 6 bases and J lost 6, with 17 bases in between. The CDR3 loop spans 14 amino acids. Germline V gene lookup returns CDR1 MNHNY and CDR2 SVGAGI (reference sequence). This CDR3 is CASSPEYASHGYTF. CDR3 in DNA: TGTGCCAGCAGCCCCGAATATGCCTCTCATGGCTACACCTTC.

The chain carries TRBV18 and TRBJ1-5; D remains unclear. Trimming took 5 bases from V and 3 from J, leaving 8 bases between them. Germline CDR1 reads KGHSH; CDR2 reads LQKENI. CDR3 length: 13 amino acids. DNA of the CDR3: TGTGCCAGCTCATGGGGAGACAATCAGCCCCAGCATTTT. This codes for CASSWGDNQPQHF.

The CDR3 sequence: CASSGGGTGWGNTIYF. The CDR3 nucleotides read TGCGCCAGCAGCGGAGGGGGAACCGGGTGGGGAAACACCATATATTTT. The rearrangement joins TRBV5-1 to TRBJ1-3, with a possible D match to TRBD1 (6 bases). This CDR3 comprises 16 residues. V was cut by 4 bases and J by 4 bases, with 18 bases left in between. CDR1 is SGHRS and CDR2 is YFSETQ in the germline V gene.